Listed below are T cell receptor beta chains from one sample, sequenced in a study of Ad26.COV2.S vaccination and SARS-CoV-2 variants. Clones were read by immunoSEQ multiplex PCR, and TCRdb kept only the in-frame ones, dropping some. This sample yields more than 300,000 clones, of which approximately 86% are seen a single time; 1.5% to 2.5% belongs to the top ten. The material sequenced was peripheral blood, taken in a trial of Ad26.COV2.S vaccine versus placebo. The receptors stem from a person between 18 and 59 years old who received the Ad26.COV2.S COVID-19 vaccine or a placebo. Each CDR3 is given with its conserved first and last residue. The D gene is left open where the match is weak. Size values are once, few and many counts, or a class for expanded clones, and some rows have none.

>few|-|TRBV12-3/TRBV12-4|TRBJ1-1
CASSLLGGTEAFF
TGTGCCAGCAGCCTTTTGGGGGGCACTGAAGCTTTCTTT
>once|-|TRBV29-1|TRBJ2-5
CSVGTGRGETQYF
TGCAGCGTTGGTACAGGGAGGGGAGAGACCCAGTACTTC
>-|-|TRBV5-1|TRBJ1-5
CASSPEPLSNQPQHF
TGCGCCAGCAGTCCCGAACCTCTTAGCAATCAGCCCCAGCATTTT
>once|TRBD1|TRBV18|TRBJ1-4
CASSPRDRAATNEKLFF
TGTGCCAGCTCACCACGGGACAGAGCAGCAACTAATGAAAAACTGTTTTTT
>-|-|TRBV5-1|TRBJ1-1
CASSFTGNTEAFF
TGCGCCAGCAGCTTTACAGGGAACACTGAAGCTTTCTTT
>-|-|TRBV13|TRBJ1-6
CASSLGLTVKPGNSPLHF
TGTGCCAGCAGCTTAGGCCTGACAGTCAAGCCGGGGAATTCACCCCTCCACTTT
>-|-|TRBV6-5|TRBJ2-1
CASSSTRPASYNEQFF
TGTGCCAGCAGTTCCACCCGGCCCGCTTCCTACAATGAGCAGTTCTTC
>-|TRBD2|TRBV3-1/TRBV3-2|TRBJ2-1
CASSALAGGYNEQFF
TGTGCCAGCAGCGCTCTAGCGGGGGGTTACAATGAGCAGTTCTTC
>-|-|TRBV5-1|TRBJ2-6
CATQKSLGANVLTF
TGCGCCACTCAGAAGTCCCTCGGGGCCAACGTCCTGACTTTC
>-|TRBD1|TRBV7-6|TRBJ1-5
CASSSGTDSNQPQHF
TGTGCCAGCAGCTCCGGGACAGATAGCAATCAGCCCCAGCATTTT
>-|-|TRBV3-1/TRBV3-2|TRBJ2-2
CASSLQLAPGELFF
TGTGCCAGCAGCCTCCAACTAGCCCCCGGGGAGCTGTTTTTT
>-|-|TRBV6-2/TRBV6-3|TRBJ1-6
CASSPRADSPLHF
TGTGCCAGCAGCCCACGGGCCGATTCACCCCTCCACTTT
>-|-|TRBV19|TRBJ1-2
CASSPILTIGFYGYTF
TGTGCCAGTAGTCCCATTCTAACCATCGGCTTCTATGGCTACACCTTC